The 24 T cell receptor beta chains reported below all come from one sample, sequenced in a study of T cell responses to AZD1222 COVID-19 vaccine (TCRdb year 2021). This specimen's time point label, interpreted: baseline before first vaccination. Libraries were built with the immunoSEQ multiplex PCR assay. This is the immuneACCESS table as TCRdb keeps it, with only in-frame sequences that have V and J called. A part of the clones is gone; compared with another copy, unresolved V genes explain less than half, and the rest is unexplained. For this sample the table gives some 120,000 clones, of which 85% to 95% were detected only once. The ten largest clones represent about 3% of the sample. Sequences were derived from peripheral blood, sampled on day 0 of AZD1222 vaccination. The receptors originated from an adult in good health.

The chain links TRBV4-1 to TRBJ2-3; D remains ambiguous. The CDR3 has 16 residues. Deletions cut 0 bases from V and 4 bases from J, with 14 bases between. The germline gives CDR1 MGHRA, CDR2 YSYEKL. The CDR3 coding sequence is TGCGCCAGCAGCCAAGATCTTCGGGTTGAATCAGATACGCAGTATTTT. Encoded protein: CASSQDLRVESDTQYF.

The J gene is TRBJ1-6, the V gene TRBV7-2; TRBD1 aligns across 8 bases. Germline V gene data show CDR1 as SGHTA and CDR2 as FQGNSA. The CDR3 extends over 16 amino acids. V lost 5 bases to trimming and J lost 7 bases; unmatched junction nucleotides: 10. CDR3 protein: CASSPVRTGRNSPLHF. In DNA form, the CDR3 reads TGTGCCAGCAGCCCCGTCAGGACAGGGAGGAATTCACCCCTCCACTTT.

The J gene is TRBJ2-5, the V gene TRBV18; the D is unclear. V lost 0 bases, J lost 4 bases, and 15 bases lay in between. The CDR3 runs to 16 residues. Germline V gene data show CDR1 as KGHSH and CDR2 as LQKENI. The CDR3 reads CASSPPPWLSGETQYF. In DNA form, the CDR3 reads TGTGCCAGCTCACCACCTCCATGGCTCTCGGGAGAGACCCAGTACTTC.

The genes are TRBV5-1 and TRBJ1-2; D is perhaps TRBD1 (6 bases). The germline CDR1 and CDR2 sequences are SGHRS and YFSETQ. V was shortened by 0 bases and J by 5 bases, with 14 bases between the two germline ends. There are 15 residues in the CDR3. The CDR3 DNA reads TGCGCCAGCAGCTTGGACCCCGGGACAAATTATGGCTACACCTTC. It codes for CASSLDPGTNYGYTF.

The chain uses TRBV14 and TRBJ1-2; 7 bases match TRBD1. V was pared by 4 bases and J by 4 bases, with 3 bases of the junction left unmatched. This CDR3 has 13 amino acids. Germline V CDR1 and CDR2: SGHDN, FVKESK. The CDR3 region is CASSLDRAYGYTF. As DNA, the CDR3 is TGTGCCAGCAGCCTAGACAGGGCCTATGGCTACACCTTC.

This clone was picked up one time. The gene calls are TRBV5-4 and TRBJ1-2; D uncertain. Trimming cost V 2 bases and J 5 bases, with 10 bases left between them. The CDR3 contains 13 residues. Per the germline V gene, CDR1 is SGHNT and CDR2 is YYREEE (reference sequence). CDR3 coding DNA: TGTGCCAGCAGCTTCCGGGAGGGATATGGCTACACCTTC. Translating gives CASSFREGYGYTF.

V and J are TRBV5-6 and TRBJ2-7, with a weak D call TRBD1 (5 bases). The CDR3 spans 14 residues. V lost 2 bases and J 2 bases, leaving 11 bases between the germline ends. CDR1 is SGHDT and CDR2 is YYEEEE in the germline V gene. CDR3 sequence reads: CASSFLQDTYEQYF. The CDR3, as DNA: TGTGCCAGCAGCTTTCTACAGGACACCTACGAGCAGTACTTC.

This sequence joins TRBV11-1 and TRBJ2-3; D is possibly TRBD2 (6 bases). The V gene's germline CDR1 is SGHAT and CDR2 FQDESV (reference sequence). The CDR3 has 16 residues. V was clipped by 5 bases and J by 1 base, with 16 bases between them. In DNA, the CDR3 is TGTGCCAGCAGCCTACGGGGCGGCGGGGGCACAGATACGCAGTATTTT. Translation: CASSLRGGGGTDTQYF.

The V and J genes are TRBV12-3 or TRBV12-4 and TRBJ1-1; TRBD1 might be the D (5 bases). Trimming took off 4 bases at V and 1 base at J, with 7 bases between the two ends. CDR3 length equals 13 residues. Here the CDR3 reads CASSYTGNTEAFF. The CDR3 nucleotides read TGTGCCAGCAGTTACACAGGGAACACTGAAGCTTTCTTT.

The chain links TRBV27 to TRBJ1-1; no clear D. The length of the CDR3 is 16 residues. In germline, CDR1 is MNHEY, CDR2 SMNVEV (reference sequence). Trimming removed 2 bases at V and 3 bases at J, with 16 bases between. The CDR3 DNA sequence: TGTGCCAGCAGTTTAAACCGGGCCCTCCGGTACACTGAAGCTTTCTTT. It encodes CASSLNRALRYTEAFF.

This clone showed up just once. The CDR3 here is CASSIMLGRGTYGYTF. As DNA, the CDR3 is TGTGCCAGTAGTATAATGTTAGGTCGGGGGACCTATGGCTACACCTTC. The chain is built from TRBV19 and TRBJ1-2, with D possibly matching TRBD1 (5 bases). Deletions cut 2 bases from V and 4 bases from J, with 17 bases between. The CDR3 loop spans 16 amino acids. Germline-derived CDR1 and CDR2 are LNHDA and SQIVND (reference sequence).

The CDR3 DNA reads as TGTGCCAGCAGCAAGATCAGGAAACAGGGTTACTATGGCTACACCTTC. This gives the protein CASSKIRKQGYYGYTF. This chain uses TRBV21-1 with TRBJ1-2; the DNA was not compared with TRBD1, the D call given in the table. TRBV21-1 is described as a pseudogene. The CDR3 contains 16 residues.

The rearrangement links TRBV19 to TRBJ1-1; unclear D gene. CDR3 size: 14 residues. V was shortened by 3 bases and J by 0 bases, with 8 bases between the two germline ends. Germline CDR1 reads LNHDA; CDR2 reads SQIVND (reference sequence). The CDR3 loop reads CASSMASMNTEAFF. In DNA, the CDR3 is TGTGCCAGTAGTATGGCCTCGATGAACACTGAAGCTTTCTTT.

CDR3 amino acids: CASSFTFGYEAFF. CDR3 DNA: TGTGCCAGCAGCTTTACATTTGGGTATGAAGCTTTCTTT. This rearrangement joins TRBV5-6 to TRBJ1-1; no firm D call. The ends were cut back, 2 bases at V and 7 bases at J, with 12 bases in the middle. The CDR3 runs to 13 residues. Germline V gives CDR1 SGHDT, CDR2 YYEEEE.

This sequence joins TRBV19 and TRBJ1-5, with D perhaps TRBD1 (5 bases). There are 15 residues in the CDR3. V dropped 5 bases and J dropped 7 bases, with 18 bases sitting between them. Germline lookup yields CDR1 LNHDA and CDR2 SQIVND (reference sequence). The CDR3 DNA follows: TGTGCCAGTAGTCCGGAAATTGGGGGGATACAGCCCCAGCATTTT. Translated, it gives CASSPEIGGIQPQHF.

This rearrangement joins TRBV27 to TRBJ1-1; D is unresolved. CDR1 MNHEY and CDR2 SMNVEV come from the germline V gene (reference sequence). V lost 3 bases and J lost 4, with 9 bases in between. This CDR3 is built from 13 residues. The CDR3 reads CASSLQPVTEAFF. The CDR3 coding sequence is TGTGCCAGCAGTTTGCAACCTGTCACTGAAGCTTTCTTT.

This clone appeared a single time. This sequence joins TRBV28 and TRBJ1-5; D may be TRBD1 (6 bases). This CDR3 region has 13 residues. Per the germline V gene, CDR1 is MDHEN and CDR2 is SYDVKM. Trimming stripped 7 bases from V and 8 bases from J, with 15 bases between. The CDR3 loop is CASIGGRGEPQHF. In nucleotides, the CDR3 is TGTGCCAGCATAGGGGGTAGGGGGGAGCCCCAGCATTTT. Supplemented by reference TRBV28 and TRBJ1-5, the full variable domain reads DVKVTQSSRYLVKRTGEKVFLECVQDMDHENMFWYRQDPGLGLRLIYFSYDVKMKEKGDIPEGYSVSREKKERFSLILESASTNQTSMYLCASIGGRGEPQHFGDGTRLSIL.

CDR3 DNA: TGTGCCAGCAGCCAAGTGGGTCGGACTAGCGGGAGAGAGAATACCGGGGAGCTGTTTTTT. As protein: CASSQVGRTSGRENTGELFF. The V and J genes are TRBV4-2 and TRBJ2-2, with 13 bases aligning to TRBD2. CDR3 length: 20 amino acids. V trimming: 1 base; J trimming: 5 bases; junction bases outside the gene matches: 13. Germline CDR1 reads LGHNA; CDR2 reads YNFKEQ.

CDR3 in DNA: TGTGCCAGCAGTGAGTTCCGGGACAGGCGAGATTACGAGCAGTACTTC. As protein: CASSEFRDRRDYEQYF. V is TRBV6-1 and J is TRBJ2-7; 8 positions match TRBD1. This CDR3 is 16 amino acids long. Germline CDR1 reads MNHNS; CDR2 reads SASEGT. V lost 3 bases and J lost 4; bases outside the gene matches: 11.

This chain connects TRBV11-2 to TRBJ1-4; no reliable D call. This CDR3 region has 13 residues. The germline V and J ends were trimmed by 5 bases and 10 bases, with 14 bases remaining between them. Germline CDR1 and CDR2: SGHAT and FQNNGV. The CDR3 nucleotides read TGTGCCAGCAGCACGCCTATGGCCGCAAAACTGTTTTTT. This encodes CASSTPMAAKLFF.

The rearrangement joins TRBV13 to TRBJ2-7, with TRBD1 matching 7 bases. From germline, CDR1 is PRHDT and CDR2 FYEKMQ (reference sequence). This CDR3 is 13 amino acids long. V lost 5 bases and J lost 7; bases outside the gene matches: 8. In nucleotides, the CDR3 is TGTGCCAGCAGCCCCCAGACAGGGTTAGAGCAGTACTTC. Amino acid sequence: CASSPQTGLEQYF. Full variable domain (remainder filled in from reference TRBV13 and TRBJ2-7): AAGVIQSPRHLIKEKRETATLKCYPIPRHDTVYWYQQGPGQDPQFLISFYEKMQSDKGSIPDRFSAQQFSDYHSELNMSSLELGDSALYFCASSPQTGLEQYFGPGTRLTVT.

The chain carries TRBV5-5 and TRBJ2-1; perhaps TRBD2 as D (6 bases). V was trimmed by 4 bases and J by 0 bases, leaving 20 bases between them. Germline V gene data show CDR1 as SGHKS and CDR2 as YYEKEE (reference sequence). This CDR3 comprises 18 residues. CDR3 DNA sequence: TGTGCCAGCAGCCCAGGATTGGGGCGGGGCCCCTCCTACAATGAGCAGTTCTTC. Translated: CASSPGLGRGPSYNEQFF. The full variable domain, rest sourced from reference TRBV5-5 and TRBJ2-1, is DAGVTQSPTHLIKTRGQQVTLRCSPISGHKSVSWYQQVLGQGPQFIFQYYEKEERGRGNFPDRFSARQFPNYSSELNVNALLLGDSALYLCASSPGLGRGPSYNEQFFGPGTRLTVL.

This clone was detected once. This sequence joins TRBV7-9 and TRBJ2-1, with D perhaps matching TRBD2 (6 bases). The CDR3 length is 15 residues. CDR1 is SEHNR, CDR2 FQNEAQ, per germline (reference sequence). Trimming pared 5 bases from V and 7 bases from J, leaving 18 bases between. CDR3 sequence (DNA): TGTGCCAGCAGCCCGCCCGGGGGAGTCGAAAATGAGCAGTTCTTC. It encodes CASSPPGGVENEQFF.

V usage is TRBV7-9 and J usage is TRBJ2-3; 8 bases fit TRBD1. This CDR3 has 18 residues. Looked up from germline, CDR1 is SEHNR and CDR2 is FQNEAQ (reference sequence). V lost 5 bases and J lost 6; bases outside the gene matches: 19. CDR3 region: CASSAPRDRPLRRDTQYF. In DNA, the CDR3 is TGTGCCAGCAGCGCGCCCCGGGACAGGCCCCTCCGGCGGGATACGCAGTATTTT.